Detailed here is one T cell receptor (beta chain). Its specificity is not known. Here immunoSEQ multiplex PCR was the method, and the copy in TCRdb shows in-frame clones only, minus some. Of about 130,000 clones in the sample, approximately 85% were seen once. These data originate in a study of T cell responses to AZD1222 COVID-19 vaccine. Study-wide findings and caveats: Baseline seropositives among AZD1222 recipients totaled only 5 to 7. Most donors were white British and more were female, and clonal diversity was possibly underestimated. Nearly half of the spike-specific TCRs reportedly recognize variant regions that carry no mutations.

Analyses pooled second doses at about 4 or about 12 weeks. The origin of this receptor is an adult who received the AZD1222 COVID-19 vaccine. The sequences come from peripheral blood, collected 28 days after the second AZD1222 dose.

In nucleotides, the CDR3 is TGTGCCAGCAGCTACGGACAGGGGAGGTCCTACGAGCAGTACTTC. It codes for CASSYGQGRSYEQYF. This chain links TRBV7-6 with TRBJ2-7; TRBD1 matches 9 bases. The trim removed 4 bases at V and 1 base at J, leaving 5 bases unmatched. This CDR3 spans 15 amino acids. Germline CDR1 is SGHVS and CDR2 is FNYEAQ.